The clone carrying this T cell receptor (beta chain) has at least ten counts. Its specificity is not known. From germline, CDR1 is ENHRY and CDR2 SYGVKD. V was shortened by 6 bases and J by 4 bases, with 15 bases between the two germline ends. The CDR3 spans 14 residues. These data come from a study of regulatory T cells in long-lasting Graves disease. TCR beta libraries were built with iRepertoire HTBI primers and Arm-PCR of CDR3 regions. TCRdb reprocessed the multiplex PCR reads with MiXCR, giving one entry per CDR3 protein. The sample yields some 600,000 distinct CDR3 sequences, roughly 16% seen once. Broader study findings: Whereas new patients shared 900 to 1,000 public clonotypes, persistent patients shared more, at 2,500 to 3,500.

Time point described: newly diagnosed GD, antithyroid drugs for less than 3 months. Isolated PBMC RNA provided the starting material for the TCR library. This sample was shared with a second study, whose subject was T cells in Graves' hyperthyroidism and ophthalmopathy.

The sequencing here drew on peripheral blood mononuclear cells (PBMCs), taken at new diagnosis, from a patient treated with antithyroid drugs. The receptor's source is a man younger than 30 with Graves disease. The genes are TRBV10-3 and TRBJ1-2, with TRBD1 as a possible D gene (5 bases). The CDR3 coding sequence is TGTGCCATCAGCCGCCAAGAGGGACTCTATGGCTACACCTTC. It codes for CAISRQEGLYGYTF.